This T cell receptor (beta chain) was recovered during a study of T cells in Graves' hyperthyroidism and ophthalmopathy. The CDR3 is made up of 13 amino acids. Germline CDR1 and CDR2: SQVTM and ANQGSEA. On this clonotype itself: Germline and junction disagree at one end, which may indicate a read error.

The source material, RNA transcripts, was used to amplify TCR beta CDR3 regions. HTBI primers were the set used in a first-round RT-PCR of the TCR CDR3. Each CDR3 protein gets one entry after TCRdb re-called the multiplex PCR reads with MiXCR. The sample has 660,000 or so distinct CDR3 sequences; about 45% are singletons. J is TRBJ1-3 and V is TRBV29-1; 11 nucleotides line up with TRBD1. Sequencing was done on a sample of peripheral blood or thyroid tissue (not recorded which). The clonotype originates from an adult man with Graves' disease, either hyperthyroidism or ophthalmopathy (not recorded which). The chain's CDR3 is CSVGTGGMNTEAF. The CDR3 DNA follows: TGCAGCGTGGGGACAGGGGGGATGAACACTGAAGCTTTT.